This TCR beta chain originates from a study of cytomegalovirus exposure and HLA in healthy donors. The study, taken as a whole, reports: Cytomegalovirus-associated TCR beta chains were listed, numbering 164. The authors judged a highly shared variant cluster likely a sequencing artifact. The authors excluded some V segments, including TRBV6-2 and TRBV6-3, as indistinguishable.

V gave up 3 bases and J gave up 7 bases, with 12 bases separating them. The length of the CDR3 is 14 residues. Germline V gene data show CDR1 as MGHDK and CDR2 as SYGVNS. PCR used 60 Vbeta primers and 13 Jbeta primers. Profiled with immunoSEQ multiplex PCR; TCRdb holds only in-frame clones, not every one. Of about 94,000 clones listed, roughly 80% were seen once; the top ten hold 10%. Comments on this clone: Its antigen is undetermined.

Sequences were obtained from PBMCs. The rearrangement joins TRBV25-1 to TRBJ2-2; D perhaps matches TRBD2 (5 bases). The source is a human donor in good health. The CDR3 loop reads CASSEPGYGGELFF. CDR3 coding DNA: TGTGCCAGCAGTGAGCCGGGGTACGGCGGGGAGCTGTTTTTT.